Reported below is one TCR beta chain. Its cognate antigen is unknown. The entirety of the isolated RNA underwent reverse transcription, so expressed TCRB transcripts were sequenced. Profiling relied on immunoSEQ multiplex PCR, and the TCRdb table lists in-frame clones only, not all of them. The sample holds 500,000 to 800,000 clones; approximately 13% are singletons and the top ten take more than 0.095%. This sample was taken from a study of beta chain features in type 1 diabetes. Study-wide results and limits: For Type 1 diabetes patients, all four CD4+ subsets carried TCRB CDR3s that were moderately but significantly shorter.

The CDR3 has 12 residues. Germline CDR1 is LNHNV and CDR2 is YYDKDF (reference sequence). The receptor's source is a man younger than 45 with type 1 diabetes. The specimen was naive CD4+ T cells from blood. V and J are TRBV15 and TRBJ2-5; D is undetermined. The DNA end lines up better with TRBJ2-7; the J call may be wrong. The CDR3 loop is CATSRGSYEQYF. The DNA for the CDR3 is TGTGCCACCAGCAGAGGCAGCTACGAGCAGTACTTC.